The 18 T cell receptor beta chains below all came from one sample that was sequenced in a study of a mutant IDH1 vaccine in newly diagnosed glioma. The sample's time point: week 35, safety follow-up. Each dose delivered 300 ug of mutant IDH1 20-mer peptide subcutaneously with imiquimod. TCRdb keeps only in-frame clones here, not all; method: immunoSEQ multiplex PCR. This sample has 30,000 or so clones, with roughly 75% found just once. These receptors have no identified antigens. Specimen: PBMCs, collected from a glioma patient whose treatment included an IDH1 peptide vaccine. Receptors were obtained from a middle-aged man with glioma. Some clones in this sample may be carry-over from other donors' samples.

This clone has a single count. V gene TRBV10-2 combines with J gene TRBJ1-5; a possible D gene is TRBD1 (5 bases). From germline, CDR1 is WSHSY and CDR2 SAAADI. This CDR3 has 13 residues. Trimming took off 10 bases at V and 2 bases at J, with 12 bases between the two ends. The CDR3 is CATQGDGNQPQHF. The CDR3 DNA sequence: TGCGCCACCCAGGGAGACGGCAATCAGCCCCAGCATTTT.

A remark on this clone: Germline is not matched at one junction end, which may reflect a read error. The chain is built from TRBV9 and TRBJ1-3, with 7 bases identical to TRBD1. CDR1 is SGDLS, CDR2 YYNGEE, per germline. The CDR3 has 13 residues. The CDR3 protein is CASSVDLLGQSSF. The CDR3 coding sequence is TGTGCCAGCAGCGTAGATCTCCTGGGACAGTCGAGTTTT.

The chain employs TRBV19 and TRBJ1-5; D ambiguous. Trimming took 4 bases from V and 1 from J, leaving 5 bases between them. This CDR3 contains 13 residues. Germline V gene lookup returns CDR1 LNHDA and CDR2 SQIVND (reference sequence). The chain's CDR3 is CASSRVSNQPQHF. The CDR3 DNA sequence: TGTGCCAGTAGTAGGGTAAGCAATCAGCCCCAGCATTTT.

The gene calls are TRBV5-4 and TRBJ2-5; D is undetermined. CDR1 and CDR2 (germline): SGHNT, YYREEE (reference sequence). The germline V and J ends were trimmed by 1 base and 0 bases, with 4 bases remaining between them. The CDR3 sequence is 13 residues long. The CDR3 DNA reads TGTGCCAGCAGCTTGACTAACCAAGAGACCCAGTACTTC. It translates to CASSLTNQETQYF.

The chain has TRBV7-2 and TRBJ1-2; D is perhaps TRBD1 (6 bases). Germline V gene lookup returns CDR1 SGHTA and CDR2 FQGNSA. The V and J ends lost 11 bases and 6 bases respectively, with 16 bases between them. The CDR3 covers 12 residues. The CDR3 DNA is TGTGCCTATGGGGGGGCCTTGAATGGCTACACCTTC. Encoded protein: CAYGGALNGYTF.

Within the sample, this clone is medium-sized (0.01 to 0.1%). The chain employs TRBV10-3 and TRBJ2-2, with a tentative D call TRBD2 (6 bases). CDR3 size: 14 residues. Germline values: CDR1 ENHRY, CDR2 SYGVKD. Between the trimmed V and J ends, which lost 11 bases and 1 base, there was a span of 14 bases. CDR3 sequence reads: CAVSGVLNTGELFF. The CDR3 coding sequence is TGTGCCGTTTCGGGGGTATTGAACACCGGGGAGCTGTTTTTT.

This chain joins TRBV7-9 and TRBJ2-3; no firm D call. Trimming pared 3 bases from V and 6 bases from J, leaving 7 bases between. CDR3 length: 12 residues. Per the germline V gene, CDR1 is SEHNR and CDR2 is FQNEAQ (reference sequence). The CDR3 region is CASSFHPDTQYF. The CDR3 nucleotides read TGTGCCAGCAGCTTCCATCCGGATACGCAGTATTTT.

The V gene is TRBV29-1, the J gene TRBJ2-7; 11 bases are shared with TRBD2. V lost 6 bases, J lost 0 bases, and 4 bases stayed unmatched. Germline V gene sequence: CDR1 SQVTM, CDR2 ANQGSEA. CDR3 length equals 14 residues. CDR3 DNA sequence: TGCAGCGTCCAGACTAGCGGGGCCTCCTACGAGCAGTACTTC. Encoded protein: CSVQTSGASYEQYF.

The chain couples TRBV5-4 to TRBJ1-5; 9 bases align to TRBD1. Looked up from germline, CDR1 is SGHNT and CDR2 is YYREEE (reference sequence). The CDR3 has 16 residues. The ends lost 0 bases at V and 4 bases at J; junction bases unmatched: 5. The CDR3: CASSLGGTGMNQPQHF. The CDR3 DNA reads TGTGCCAGCAGCTTGGGGGGGACAGGGATGAATCAGCCCCAGCATTTT.

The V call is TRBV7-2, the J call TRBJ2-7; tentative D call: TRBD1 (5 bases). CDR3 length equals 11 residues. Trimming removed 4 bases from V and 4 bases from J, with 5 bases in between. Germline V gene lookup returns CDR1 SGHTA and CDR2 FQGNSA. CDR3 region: CASSYRYEQYF. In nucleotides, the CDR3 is TGTGCCAGCAGCTACAGGTACGAGCAGTACTTC.

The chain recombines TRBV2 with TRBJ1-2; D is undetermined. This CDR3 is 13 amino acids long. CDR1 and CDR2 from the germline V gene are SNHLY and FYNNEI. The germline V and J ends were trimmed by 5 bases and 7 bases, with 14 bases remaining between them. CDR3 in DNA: TGTGCCAGCAGTCCGGGCCGAGGGTCTGGCTACACCTTC. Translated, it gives CASSPGRGSGYTF.

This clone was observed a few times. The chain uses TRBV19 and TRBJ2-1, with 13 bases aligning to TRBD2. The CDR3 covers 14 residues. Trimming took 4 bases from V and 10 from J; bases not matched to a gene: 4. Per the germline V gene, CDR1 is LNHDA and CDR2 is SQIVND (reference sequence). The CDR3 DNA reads TGTGCCAGTAGTACGGGACTAGCGGGGCTGGAGCAGTTCTTC. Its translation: CASSTGLAGLEQFF.

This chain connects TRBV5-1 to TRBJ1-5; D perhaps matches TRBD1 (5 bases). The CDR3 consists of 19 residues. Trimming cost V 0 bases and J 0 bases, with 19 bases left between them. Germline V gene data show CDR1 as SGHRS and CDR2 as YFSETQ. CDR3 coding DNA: TGCGCCAGCAGCTTGGCCAGCAGAGGGGAGGCCACTAGCAATCAGCCCCAGCATTTT. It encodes CASSLASRGEATSNQPQHF.

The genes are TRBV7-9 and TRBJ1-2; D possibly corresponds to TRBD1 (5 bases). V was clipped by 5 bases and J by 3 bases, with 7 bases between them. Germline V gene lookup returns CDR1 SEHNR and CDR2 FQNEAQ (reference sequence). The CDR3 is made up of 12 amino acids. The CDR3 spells CASSPRDYGYTF. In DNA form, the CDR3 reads TGTGCCAGCAGCCCCAGGGACTATGGCTACACCTTC.

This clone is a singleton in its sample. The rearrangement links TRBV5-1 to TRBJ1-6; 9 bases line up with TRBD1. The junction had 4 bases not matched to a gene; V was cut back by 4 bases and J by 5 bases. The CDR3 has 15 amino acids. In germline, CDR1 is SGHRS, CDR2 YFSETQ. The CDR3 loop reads CASSQGTGNNSPLHF. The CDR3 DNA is TGCGCCAGCAGCCAGGGGACAGGGAATAATTCACCCCTCCACTTT.

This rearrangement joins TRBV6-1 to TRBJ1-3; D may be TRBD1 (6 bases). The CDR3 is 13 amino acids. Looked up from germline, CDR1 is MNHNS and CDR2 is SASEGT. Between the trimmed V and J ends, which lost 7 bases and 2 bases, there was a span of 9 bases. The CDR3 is CASNTGPGNTIYF. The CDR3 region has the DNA TGTGCCAGCAATACAGGGCCTGGAAACACCATATATTTT.

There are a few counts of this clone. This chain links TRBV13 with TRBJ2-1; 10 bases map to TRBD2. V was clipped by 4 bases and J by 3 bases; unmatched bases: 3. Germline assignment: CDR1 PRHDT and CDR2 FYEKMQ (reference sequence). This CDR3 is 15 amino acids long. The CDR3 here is CASSSTSGDYNEQFF. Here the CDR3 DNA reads TGTGCCAGCAGCTCCACTAGCGGGGACTACAATGAGCAGTTCTTC. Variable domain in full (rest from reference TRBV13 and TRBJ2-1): AAGVIQSPRHLIKEKRETATLKCYPIPRHDTVYWYQQGPGQDPQFLISFYEKMQSDKGSIPDRFSAQQFSDYHSELNMSSLELGDSALYFCASSSTSGDYNEQFFGPGTRLTVL.

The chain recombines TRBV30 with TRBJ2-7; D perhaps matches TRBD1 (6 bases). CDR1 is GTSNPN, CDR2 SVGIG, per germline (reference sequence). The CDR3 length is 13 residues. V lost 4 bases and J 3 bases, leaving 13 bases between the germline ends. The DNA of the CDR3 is TGTGCCTGGACACAGGGATCACTCTACGAGCAGTACTTC. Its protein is CAWTQGSLYEQYF.